One and the same sample provided the 20 T cell receptor beta chains below, sequenced in a study of TIL therapy for anti-PD-1-resistant metastatic lung cancer. Time point: pre-treatment sample, taken before nivolumab and TIL therapy. The immunoSEQ assay was v3. TCRdb's table, derived via immunoSEQ multiplex PCR, lists solely in-frame clones and lacks some. The repertoire holds 15,000 to 20,000 clones, with about 83% as singletons. Here the sequenced sample was blood, taken at baseline. These receptors came from a person between 25 and 80 years old with non-small cell lung cancer.

This clone was found a few times. The chain joins TRBV5-1 to TRBJ1-1, with TRBD1 as a possible D gene (6 bases). CDR3 length: 15 residues. Trimming left V 0 bases short and J 5 bases short, with 14 bases between. Germline V gives CDR1 SGHRS, CDR2 YFSETQ. The CDR3 sequence is CASSLAGQRGTEAFF. The CDR3, as DNA: TGCGCCAGCAGCTTGGCAGGCCAGAGGGGGACTGAAGCTTTCTTT.

V usage is TRBV7-2 and J usage is TRBJ2-1; tentatively, D is TRBD2 (7 bases). V was cut by 6 bases and J by 2 bases, with 14 bases left in between. Germline V gene lookup returns CDR1 SGHTA and CDR2 FQGNSA. This CDR3 has 15 residues. The DNA of the CDR3 is TGTGCCAGCAGGCCGGGGGGCGTCACCTACAATGAGCAGTTCTTC. It encodes CASRPGGVTYNEQFF.

The chain recombines TRBV7-3 with TRBJ1-2, with D possibly being TRBD1 (5 bases). The CDR3 is 16 residues long. V was pared by 0 bases and J by 0 bases, with 11 bases between. Germline V gene data show CDR1 as SGHTA and CDR2 as FQGTGA. The CDR3 DNA reads as TGTGCCAGCAGCTTAACGCCCAGGGAAGCTAACTATGGCTACACCTTC. It translates to CASSLTPREANYGYTF.

The chain carries TRBV7-9 and TRBJ2-3; D might be TRBD2 (5 bases). This CDR3 is 11 amino acids long. Germline loops: CDR1 SEHNR, CDR2 FQNEAQ (reference sequence). V was clipped by 4 bases and J by 9 bases, with 8 bases between them. This CDR3 is CASSSDFTQYF. DNA of the CDR3: TGTGCCAGCAGCTCGGACTTCACGCAGTATTTT. Using reference TRBV7-9 and TRBJ2-3 for the parts outside the CDR3, the full variable domain is DTGVSQNPRHKITKRGQNVTFRCDPISEHNRLYWYRQTLGQGPEFLTYFQNEAQLEKSRLLSDRFSAERPKGSFSTLEIQRTEQGDSAMYLCASSSDFTQYFGPGTRLTVL.

The chain is built from TRBV5-1 and TRBJ2-5, with no clear D. CDR3 length: 11 amino acids. Germline V gene data show CDR1 as SGHRS and CDR2 as YFSETQ. The V and J ends lost 0 bases and 5 bases respectively, with 2 bases between them. The CDR3 sequence is CASSLEETQYF. CDR3 nucleotide sequence: TGCGCCAGCAGCTTGGAGGAGACCCAGTACTTC.

The chain links TRBV19 to TRBJ2-6; no clear D. The CDR3 covers 14 residues. The germline CDR1 and CDR2 sequences are LNHDA and SQIVND (reference sequence). Trimming took 4 bases from V and 0 from J, leaving 4 bases between them. CDR3 sequence reads: CASSTDSGANVLTF. The DNA for the CDR3 is TGTGCCAGTAGTACAGACTCTGGGGCCAACGTCCTGACTTTC.

The chain links TRBV2 to TRBJ2-3, with D perhaps TRBD1 or TRBD2 (5 bases each). Germline CDR1 is SNHLY and CDR2 is FYNNEI. CDR3 length: 12 amino acids. Deletions cut 8 bases from V and 1 base from J, with 7 bases between. The CDR3 loop is CASGTRTDTQYF. CDR3 coding DNA: TGTGCCAGCGGGACCCGCACAGATACGCAGTATTTT.

The CDR3 DNA sequence: TGTGCCAGCAGCTTCTTAACGGGGGACTCCTACAATGAGCAGTTCTTC. It translates to CASSFLTGDSYNEQFF. The chain has TRBV7-6 and TRBJ2-1; tentatively, D is TRBD2 (6 bases). V was trimmed by 3 bases and J by 0 bases, leaving 12 bases between them. The germline CDR1 and CDR2 sequences are SGHVS and FNYEAQ. The CDR3 totals 16 residues.

This chain uses TRBV19 with TRBJ2-3, with 11 bases matching TRBD2. V shed 7 bases, J shed 2 bases, and the junction held 2 bases outside the gene matches. CDR1 and CDR2 from the germline V gene are LNHDA and SQIVND (reference sequence). This CDR3 has 14 amino acids. The CDR3: CASTSGGNTDTQYF. In DNA form, the CDR3 reads TGTGCCAGTACTAGCGGGGGGAACACAGATACGCAGTATTTT.

The chain couples TRBV7-9 to TRBJ2-3, with D hard to call. The V end lost 0 bases, the J end lost 2 bases, and 9 bases lay between the germline ends. Germline V gene lookup returns CDR1 SEHNR and CDR2 FQNEAQ (reference sequence). The CDR3 loop spans 15 amino acids. CDR3 bases: TGTGCCAGCAGCTTAGCTTCTCATTTCACAGATACGCAGTATTTT. Its protein is CASSLASHFTDTQYF.

The chain uses TRBV5-4 and TRBJ2-3; 9 bases map to TRBD2. CDR1 is SGHNT and CDR2 is YYREEE in the germline V gene (reference sequence). The J segment lost 2 bases and the V segment lost 3 bases, leaving 4 bases of the junction unmatched. The CDR3 is 15 amino acids. This chain's CDR3 is CASSYLAGPTDTQYF. As DNA, the CDR3 is TGTGCCAGCAGCTACCTAGCGGGGCCCACAGATACGCAGTATTTT.

The rearrangement uses TRBV5-1 and TRBJ2-1; D is unclear. CDR3 length equals 14 residues. The V gene's germline CDR1 is SGHRS and CDR2 YFSETQ. Trimming stripped 4 bases from V and 0 bases from J, with 8 bases between. CDR3 amino acids: CASSQLDSYNEQFF. The DNA for the CDR3 is TGCGCCAGCAGCCAGCTTGACTCCTACAATGAGCAGTTCTTC.

The V gene is TRBV7-2, the J gene TRBJ1-5; no firm D call. Trimming took 2 bases from V and 1 from J, leaving 0 bases between them. Germline CDR1 is SGHTA and CDR2 is FQGNSA. The CDR3 is 12 residues long. The CDR3 nucleotides are TGTGCCAGCAGCTTAAGCAATCAGCCCCAGCATTTT. Encoded protein: CASSLSNQPQHF. The variable domain in full, completed from reference TRBV7-2 and TRBJ1-5, reads GAGVSQSPSNKVTEKGKDVELRCDPISGHTALYWYRQSLGQGLEFLIYFQGNSAPDKSGLPSDRFSAERTGGSVSTLTIQRTQQEDSAVYLCASSLSNQPQHFGDGTRLSIL.

The gene calls are TRBV27 and TRBJ2-1, with TRBD2 matching 8 bases. The CDR3 runs 16 residues. The V gene's germline CDR1 is MNHEY and CDR2 SMNVEV (reference sequence). V shed 4 bases and J 0 bases; nucleotides not matched to a gene: 5. The CDR3 loop is CASSWLAGNSYNEQFF. The CDR3 coding sequence is TGTGCCAGCAGTTGGTTAGCGGGGAACTCCTACAATGAGCAGTTCTTC.

The gene calls are TRBV6-5 and TRBJ2-5; TRBD1 aligns across 7 bases. Losses at the gene ends were 2 bases for V and 2 bases for J; bases not matched to a gene: 5. Germline-derived CDR1 and CDR2 are MNHEY and SVGAGI. The CDR3 has 15 amino acids. The CDR3 protein is CASSYRDSAQETQYF. The CDR3 DNA sequence: TGTGCCAGCAGTTACCGGGACAGCGCGCAAGAGACCCAGTACTTC.

The rearrangement links TRBV28 to TRBJ1-5; D not certain. Germline V CDR1 and CDR2: MDHEN, SYDVKM. The V gene lost 7 bases and the J gene lost 1 base, with 11 bases spanning the gap. The CDR3 has 14 amino acids. The CDR3 spells CASIQLRSNQPQHF. CDR3 in DNA: TGTGCCAGCATACAGCTACGAAGCAATCAGCCCCAGCATTTT.

This chain joins TRBV7-3 and TRBJ2-1, with 8 bases fitting TRBD2. V was pared by 0 bases and J by 7 bases, with 17 bases of the junction left unmatched. The CDR3 is 19 amino acids. Germline CDR1 SGHTA, CDR2 FQGTGA. The CDR3 DNA sequence: TGTGCCAGCAGCTTAACTGGCCCCATGGCGGGAGGCCGGGGGAATGAGCAGTTCTTC. It encodes CASSLTGPMAGGRGNEQFF.

This sequence joins TRBV19 and TRBJ1-5; 8 bases fit TRBD1. Germline lookup yields CDR1 LNHDA and CDR2 SQIVND (reference sequence). The CDR3 extends over 14 amino acids. J was trimmed by 10 bases and V by 9 bases; bases with no gene match: 14. As DNA, the CDR3 is TGTGCCAGCAGCACAGGGGGAGGGGGGGGCCCCCAGCATTTT. Its translation: CASSTGGGGGPQHF.

This chain connects TRBV4-3 to TRBJ1-1; the D is unclear. V gave up 0 bases and J gave up 3 bases, with 14 bases separating them. Germline V gene sequence: CDR1 LGHNA, CDR2 YSLEER. The CDR3 has 16 amino acids. In DNA form, the CDR3 reads TGCGCCAGCAGCCAAGAGAGTCTAGGTCAGGACACTGAAGCTTTCTTT. It translates to CASSQESLGQDTEAFF.

The V gene is TRBV9, the J gene TRBJ1-2; 9 nucleotides align to TRBD1. The CDR3 extends over 17 amino acids. The germline V gene encodes CDR1 SGDLS and CDR2 YYNGEE. With V trimmed by 3 bases and J by 9 bases, 18 bases remained unmatched. As DNA, the CDR3 is TGTGCCAGCAGCGAGGGACAGGGCGGCGATCTTCTCTCTCGCTACACCTTC. It is translated as CASSEGQGGDLLSRYTF.